The next 26 T cell receptor beta chains were all read from a single sample in a study of shared clonotypes between healthy human individuals. Produced via immunoSEQ multiplex PCR; TCRdb's table is partial and in-frame only. The sample has roughly 700,000 clones; under 80% are singletons. The specimen was memory CD4+ T cells sorted from blood. The subset: CD45RA-negative fraction. These receptors all stem from a woman aged 25 to 39 in good health.

This clone was counted a few times. The chain joins TRBV4-2 to TRBJ2-2; 11 bases map to TRBD1. The CDR3 spans 16 residues. The V gene end was trimmed by 5 bases and the J gene end by 6 bases; junction bases not matched to a gene: 8. The V gene's germline CDR1 is LGHNA and CDR2 YNFKEQ. The CDR3, as DNA: TGTGCCAGCAGCTATGTCCCGGGACAGGGGGCCGGGGAGCTGTTTTTT. Translation: CASSYVPGQGAGELFF.

This clone was picked up one time. The sample holds other DNA sequences that translate to the same CDR3. This chain connects TRBV27 to TRBJ2-7; TRBD2 matches at 7 bases. This CDR3 is 14 amino acids long. The germline CDR1 and CDR2 sequences are MNHEY and SMNVEV (reference sequence). The V segment lost 6 bases and the J segment 3 bases; nucleotides outside the gene matches: 8. The CDR3 is CASRPERGNYEQYF. The CDR3 DNA is TGTGCCAGCAGACCTGAGCGGGGAAACTACGAGCAGTACTTC.

The chain joins TRBV27 to TRBJ2-7; 11 bases align to TRBD2. Germline CDR1 and CDR2: MNHEY and SMNVEV (reference sequence). The CDR3 spans 18 residues. J was trimmed by 5 bases and V by 0 bases; bases with no gene match: 12. The DNA of the CDR3 is TGTGCCAGCAGTTTATCATTTCGGGGACTAGCGGTTAGCAACGAGCAGTACTTC. Protein product: CASSLSFRGLAVSNEQYF.

The V and J genes are TRBV11-1 and TRBJ2-7; D not certain. The CDR3 loop spans 11 amino acids. Trimming left V 4 bases short and J 4 bases short, with 5 bases between. Germline V CDR1 and CDR2: SGHAT, FQDESV (reference sequence). The CDR3 region is CASSSEYEQYF. The CDR3 DNA is TGTGCCAGCAGCTCCGAGTACGAGCAGTACTTC.

With regard to this clone: Without the conserved terminal phenylalanine or tryptophan, this CDR3 likely stems from a read error. The limits of the CDR3 on the DNA are not certain, so only TCRdb's listed CDR3 is given. CDR3 residues: CASSLGGYDREYPS. The V gene is TRBV6-6, the J gene TRBJ2-7; the table names TRBD1, a call not compared with the DNA. Germline values: CDR1 MNHNY, CDR2 SVGAGI (reference sequence). The CDR3 spans 14 amino acids, including both terminal residues.

The rearrangement links TRBV10-3 to TRBJ1-1, with 11 bases aligning to TRBD1. The CDR3 totals 14 residues. Germline values: CDR1 ENHRY, CDR2 SYGVKD. Trimming removed 7 bases from V and 1 base from J; junction bases left unmatched: 2. CDR3 DNA: TGTGCCATCAAGGGACAGGGGGGGAACACTGAAGCTTTCTTT. It yields the protein CAIKGQGGNTEAFF.

A note on this clone: The sample carries other DNA sequences with the same CDR3. The chain uses TRBV28 and TRBJ2-3; a possible D gene is TRBD1 (5 bases). Trimming stripped 5 bases from V and 2 bases from J, with 11 bases between. There are 14 residues in the CDR3. From germline, CDR1 is MDHEN and CDR2 SYDVKM. As DNA, the CDR3 is TGTGCCAGCAGTCCAGGACAAGCCACAGATACGCAGTATTTT. This sequence encodes CASSPGQATDTQYF.

There are a few counts of this clone. Here the CDR3 DNA reads TGTGCCAGCAGCTTAGCAGGGGGCGAGCAGTTCTTC. Translating gives CASSLAGGEQFF. The genes are TRBV7-2 and TRBJ2-1; 7 positions match TRBD1. The CDR3 covers 12 residues. From germline, CDR1 is SGHTA and CDR2 FQGNSA. The J segment lost 10 bases and the V segment lost 0 bases, leaving 0 bases of the junction unmatched.

This clone was seen a few times. V is TRBV5-1 and J is TRBJ1-1; 10 nucleotides match TRBD1. After removal of 4 bases from V and 0 bases from J, the junction contained 6 bases not matched to a gene. Germline V CDR1 and CDR2: SGHRS, YFSETQ. The CDR3 totals 16 residues. The CDR3 DNA is TGCGCCAGCAGCCCGGGGACAGGGGAAATGAACACTGAAGCTTTCTTT. Its translation: CASSPGTGEMNTEAFF.

The V call is TRBV28, the J call TRBJ1-2; perhaps TRBD1 as D (6 bases). The length of the CDR3 is 16 residues. V gave up 7 bases and J gave up 3 bases, with 21 bases separating them. Germline assignment: CDR1 MDHEN and CDR2 SYDVKM. The CDR3 region has the DNA TGTGCCAGCACCCCCAGCGGGGACACCTACCACTATGGCTACACCTTC. Translating it yields CASTPSGDTYHYGYTF.

The CDR3 nucleotides are TGTGCCAGCTACGGACAGGGGCTCGGGTCAGATACGCAGTATTTT. Translated, it gives CASYGQGLGSDTQYF. This chain links TRBV28 with TRBJ2-3; TRBD1 aligns across 9 bases. CDR1 is MDHEN and CDR2 is SYDVKM in the germline V gene. This CDR3 region has 15 residues. The ends lost 8 bases at V and 4 bases at J; junction bases unmatched: 10.

The chain recombines TRBV5-1 with TRBJ1-3; D may be TRBD1 (5 bases). CDR1 SGHRS and CDR2 YFSETQ come from the germline V gene. Trimming removed 0 bases at V and 1 base at J, with 5 bases between. The CDR3 spans 14 residues. For the CDR3, the DNA is TGCGCCAGCAGCTTGGGGGGGTCTGGAAACACCATATATTTT. Its translation is CASSLGGSGNTIYF. The full variable domain, its missing parts supplied by reference TRBV5-1 and TRBJ1-3, is KAGVTQTPRYLIKTRGQQVTLSCSPISGHRSVSWYQQTPGQGLQFLFEYFSETQRNKGNFPGRFSGRQFSNSRSEMNVSTLELGDSALYLCASSLGGSGNTIYFGEGSWLTVV.

This chain joins TRBV5-1 and TRBJ2-1; no reliable D call. V was trimmed by 0 bases and J by 4 bases, leaving 11 bases between them. Germline assignment: CDR1 SGHRS and CDR2 YFSETQ. The length of the CDR3 is 15 residues. The CDR3 DNA is TGCGCCAGCAGCTTGGACAGCTTCCAATACAATGAGCAGTTCTTC. The encoded protein is CASSLDSFQYNEQFF.

V and J are TRBV5-4 and TRBJ1-1, with TRBD1 matching 9 bases. The CDR3 has 16 amino acids. Germline CDR1 and CDR2: SGHNT and YYREEE (reference sequence). J lost 0 bases, V lost 4 bases, and 7 bases had no gene match. CDR3 nucleotide sequence: TGTGCCAGCAGCGTAGGGACAGGGTGGATGAACACTGAAGCTTTCTTT. Residues: CASSVGTGWMNTEAFF. Variable domain in full (rest from reference TRBV5-4 and TRBJ1-1): ETGVTQSPTHLIKTRGQQVTLRCSSQSGHNTVSWYQQALGQGPQFIFQYYREEENGRGNFPPRFSGLQFPNYSSELNVNALELDDSALYLCASSVGTGWMNTEAFFGQGTRLTVV.

The chain recombines TRBV25-1 with TRBJ2-2; D uncertain. Looked up from germline, CDR1 is MGHDK and CDR2 is SYGVNS. The CDR3 has 15 residues. Trimming took 3 bases from V and 4 from J, leaving 12 bases between them. DNA of the CDR3: TGTGCCAGCAGTGATGTTAGGGTCGCCACCGGGGAGCTGTTTTTT. Encoded protein: CASSDVRVATGELFF.

This clone was picked up a small number of times. The V gene is TRBV7-3, the J gene TRBJ2-2; D might be TRBD2 (5 bases). The CDR3 is 14 amino acids. Germline V lookup: CDR1 SGHTA, CDR2 FQGTGA. V was pared by 4 bases and J by 5 bases, with 11 bases between. CDR3 residues: CASSSGLLTGELFF. The DNA for the CDR3 is TGTGCCAGCAGCTCCGGACTCTTGACCGGGGAGCTGTTTTTT.

The chain recombines TRBV7-3 with TRBJ1-1; D uncertain. The ends were cut back, 7 bases at V and 3 bases at J, with 12 bases in the middle. Looked up from germline, CDR1 is SGHTA and CDR2 is FQGTGA. The CDR3 totals 13 residues. The CDR3: CASTQDGYTEAFF. The CDR3 bases are TGTGCCAGCACCCAGGACGGTTACACTGAAGCTTTCTTT.

The V and J genes are TRBV5-6 and TRBJ1-2; possible D gene TRBD1, 6 bases. This CDR3 region has 15 residues. Germline values: CDR1 SGHDT, CDR2 YYEEEE. Trimming left V 3 bases short and J 4 bases short, with 16 bases between. CDR3 loop: CASSSMGAVGYGYTF. CDR3 DNA: TGTGCCAGCAGCTCGATGGGGGCAGTCGGCTATGGCTACACCTTC.

This sequence joins TRBV5-5 and TRBJ2-1, with TRBD2 as a possible D gene (6 bases). This CDR3 is 14 amino acids long. Per the germline V gene, CDR1 is SGHKS and CDR2 is YYEKEE (reference sequence). V lost 4 bases and J lost 6, with 14 bases in between. CDR3 residues: CASSAREASNEQFF. In DNA form, the CDR3 reads TGTGCCAGCAGCGCGAGGGAGGCGAGCAATGAGCAGTTCTTC.

The chain joins TRBV5-4 to TRBJ2-1, with no clear D. The CDR3 covers 13 residues. Looked up from germline, CDR1 is SGHNT and CDR2 is YYREEE (reference sequence). The V and J ends lost 4 bases and 1 base respectively, with 6 bases between them. The CDR3, as DNA: TGTGCCAGCAGCCGCCAATCCTACAATGAGCAGTTCTTC. Its translation is CASSRQSYNEQFF.

This clone was found a few times. The rearrangement joins TRBV30 to TRBJ1-6; D is possibly TRBD1 (6 bases). Germline V CDR1 and CDR2: GTSNPN, SVGIG (reference sequence). Trimming took 3 bases from V and 5 from J, leaving 14 bases between them. CDR3 length: 15 residues. This chain's CDR3 is CAWSMPGHNNSPLHF. CDR3 DNA sequence: TGTGCCTGGAGCATGCCGGGACACAATAATTCACCCCTCCACTTT. Supplemented by reference TRBV30 and TRBJ1-6, the full variable domain reads SQTIHQWPATLVQPVGSPLSLECTVEGTSNPNLYWYRQAAGRGLQLLFYSVGIGQISSEVPQNLSASRPQDRQFILSSKKLLLSDSGFYLCAWSMPGHNNSPLHFGNGTRLTVT.

The genes are TRBV10-2 and TRBJ2-3; tentatively, D is TRBD2 (5 bases). Trimming shortened V by 6 bases and J by 4 bases, and 11 bases separated the two germline ends. The CDR3 extends over 13 amino acids. From germline, CDR1 is WSHSY and CDR2 SAAADI. The DNA of the CDR3 is TGCGCCAGCAGCGCCTTGAGGGCAGATACGCAGTATTTT. Translating gives CASSALRADTQYF.

The chain recombines TRBV7-9 with TRBJ2-7; D might be TRBD2 (5 bases). This CDR3 is 14 amino acids long. The V gene's germline CDR1 is SEHNR and CDR2 FQNEAQ (reference sequence). The V gene lost 7 bases and the J gene lost 9 bases, with 22 bases spanning the gap. In DNA, the CDR3 is TGTGCCAGCACCCTAACCCGGGGAGACGGAGGGCAGTACTTC. This sequence encodes CASTLTRGDGGQYF.

In the case of this clone: Other DNA sequences in the sample encode the same CDR3. The chain recombines TRBV5-1 with TRBJ2-3; 14 bases align to TRBD2. CDR3 size: 16 residues. Trimming took 4 bases from V and 3 from J; bases not matched to a gene: 4. CDR1 is SGHRS and CDR2 is YFSETQ in the germline V gene. CDR3 in DNA: TGCGCCAGCAGCCCCGGACTAGCGGGAGGTACAGATACGCAGTATTTT. Translating gives CASSPGLAGGTDTQYF.

The gene calls are TRBV19 and TRBJ1-1; 8 positions agree with TRBD1. This CDR3 is built from 14 residues. With 5 bases clipped from V and 4 bases from J, the junction kept 6 bases outside the gene matches. CDR1 and CDR2 from the germline V gene are LNHDA and SQIVND (reference sequence). The CDR3 is CASSPQGQGTEAFF. The CDR3 DNA reads as TGTGCCAGTAGTCCCCAAGGACAGGGCACTGAAGCTTTCTTT. The whole variable domain, remainder taken from reference TRBV19 and TRBJ1-1, is DGGITQSPKYLFRKEGQNVTLSCEQNLNHDAMYWYRQDPGQGLRLIYYSQIVNDFQKGDIAEGYSVSREKKESFPLTVTSAQKNPTAFYLCASSPQGQGTEAFFGQGTRLTVV.

This clone was counted once. One end of the junction does not line up with germline, which may come from a read error. The genes are TRBV18 and TRBJ2-4; D may be TRBD2 (5 bases). Germline V gives CDR1 KGHSH, CDR2 LQKENI. The CDR3 is 12 residues long. The chain's CDR3 is CASSPGPAEKHF. The CDR3, as DNA: TGTGCCAGCTCACCAGGACCAGCGGAAAAGCACTTC.